This T cell receptor (beta chain) was recovered during a study of blood T cell repertoires in COVID-19. Looking at the study overall: Samples representing acute and convalescent COVID-19 were sourced from the United States, Italy and Spain.

In the authors' workflow: Using reference gene primer amplification, nucleated cell counts were estimated. Clones were read by immunoSEQ multiplex PCR, and TCRdb kept only the in-frame ones, dropping some. D and trimming were read from the DNA, whereas the V and J calls and clone size are those reported in that table. The data contain fewer than 400,000 clones, 90% to 95% of them singletons. Across over 20 US areas, participants ranged in age from roughly 18 to 89 years. The ends lost 1 base at V and 5 bases at J; junction bases unmatched: 14. Germline CDR1 SGHRS, CDR2 YFSETQ. This CDR3 spans 17 amino acids.

The TCR comes from a woman in her twenties or thirties who had been exposed to COVID-19. The sequenced sample was PBMCs or T cells enriched from blood (not recorded which). The V call is TRBV5-1, the J call TRBJ2-5; TRBD1 agrees at 7 bases. The CDR3 region is CASSLTSRDRVFETQYF. The CDR3 DNA reads as TGCGCCAGCAGCTTGACCTCCCGGGACAGAGTTTTTGAGACCCAGTACTTC.